What follows is one T cell receptor (beta chain) and its context. Trimming took off 1 base at V and 4 bases at J, with 8 bases between the two ends. CDR1 and CDR2 (germline): LGHNA, YSLEER. The CDR3 length is 14 residues. In the original workflow: Estimation of nucleated cell counts relied on the amplification of reference gene primers. The assay was immunoSEQ multiplex PCR, and TCRdb's table has in-frame clones only and misses some. V and J calls and clone size are copied from that table; D and trimming were computed from the DNA. The sample consists of about 50,000 clones, 75% to 85% of them appearing once. This entry comes from a study of blood T cell repertoires in COVID-19. For the study at large: The origin of the acute and convalescent COVID-19 samples was the United States, Italy and Spain. PBMCs, B-cell-depleted T cells, or T cells were the source of the cDNA or gDNA that made up the material.

The receptor comes from a human donor in a cohort sampled during active COVID-19. The sample comprised peripheral blood. The chain is built from TRBV4-3 and TRBJ1-5; no clear D. As DNA, the CDR3 is TGCGCCAGCAGCCAAGGCTTTCGGAATCAGCCCCAGCATTTT. Translated: CASSQGFRNQPQHF.